Presented here are 18 T cell receptor beta chains from one specimen sequenced in a study of T cell responses to AZD1222 COVID-19 vaccine. The data were produced by immunoSEQ multiplex PCR, yet TCRdb's version contains in-frame clones alone and is incomplete. The table lists approximately 170,000 clones, 85% to 90% of them singletons. Here the sequenced sample was peripheral blood, taken on day 0 of AZD1222 vaccination. These receptors came from an adult in good health.

This rearrangement joins TRBV19 to TRBJ1-3; D call uncertain. The CDR3 consists of 15 residues. Germline lookup yields CDR1 LNHDA and CDR2 SQIVND (reference sequence). V shed 3 bases and J shed 1 base, with 10 bases lying between them. In DNA form, the CDR3 reads TGTGCCAGTAGTATCACCGGCTTGTCTGGAAACACCATATATTTT. This gives the protein CASSITGLSGNTIYF.

The chain uses TRBV5-1 and TRBJ2-1; weak D call: TRBD1 (5 bases). V shed 4 bases and J shed 7 bases, with 12 bases lying between them. In germline, CDR1 is SGHRS, CDR2 YFSETQ. This CDR3 is built from 13 residues. Here the CDR3 reads CASSTGRVNEQFF. The CDR3 DNA follows: TGCGCCAGCAGCACGGGCAGGGTGAATGAGCAGTTCTTC.

V usage is TRBV19 and J usage is TRBJ2-7; D ambiguous. The V end lost 3 bases, the J end lost 0 bases, and 18 bases lay between the germline ends. This CDR3 is built from 17 residues. Germline CDR1 is LNHDA and CDR2 is SQIVND (reference sequence). The CDR3 loop is CASSIIPNWRVSYEQYV. The CDR3 coding sequence is TGTGCCAGTAGTATTATCCCGAACTGGAGAGTCTCCTACGAGCAGTACGTC.

The chain couples TRBV12-3 or TRBV12-4 to TRBJ1-3; D unresolved. Deletions cut 6 bases from V and 9 bases from J, with 12 bases between. CDR3 length equals 12 residues. The CDR3 coding sequence is TGTGCCAGCAGACTCGCACAGACCACCATATATTTT. Protein product: CASRLAQTTIYF.

V is TRBV11-2 and J is TRBJ1-5; 10 bases line up with TRBD1. The CDR3 has 16 residues. Germline lookup yields CDR1 SGHAT and CDR2 FQNNGV. The junction had 8 bases not matched to a gene; V was cut back by 4 bases and J by 5 bases. The CDR3, as DNA: TGTGCCAGCAGCTCATCGACGGGACAGGGGTATCAGCCCCAGCATTTT. This codes for CASSSSTGQGYQPQHF.

This chain uses TRBV5-4 with TRBJ2-7; unclear D gene. The CDR3 has 13 residues. The germline V and J ends were trimmed by 0 bases and 4 bases, with 8 bases remaining between them. Germline CDR1 is SGHNT and CDR2 is YYREEE (reference sequence). The CDR3 sequence: CASSLEGRYEQYF. Written as DNA, the CDR3 is TGTGCCAGCAGCTTGGAAGGGCGTTACGAGCAGTACTTC.

The CDR3 region has the DNA TGTGCCAGCTCACAAAGCCATCTCTCTGGAAACACCATATATTTT. Encoded protein: CASSQSHLSGNTIYF. This rearrangement joins TRBV18 to TRBJ1-3; no firm D call. From germline, CDR1 is KGHSH and CDR2 LQKENI. This CDR3 is 15 amino acids long. Trimming removed 4 bases from V and 0 bases from J, with 10 bases in between.

The V and J genes are TRBV4-1 and TRBJ1-1, with D maybe TRBD1 (6 bases). In germline, CDR1 is MGHRA, CDR2 YSYEKL. V gave up 2 bases and J gave up 8 bases, with 12 bases separating them. There are 13 residues in the CDR3. CDR3 protein: CASSQHGTPEAFF. The CDR3 DNA reads TGCGCCAGCAGCCAACACGGGACACCAGAAGCTTTCTTT.

This chain connects TRBV18 to TRBJ1-3; weak D call: TRBD1 (6 bases). The CDR3 contains 16 residues. The germline V gene encodes CDR1 KGHSH and CDR2 LQKENI. The V and J ends lost 5 bases and 0 bases respectively, with 14 bases between them. Here the CDR3 DNA reads TGTGCCAGCTCAAGGCGGGACACCCACTCTGGAAACACCATATATTTT. Amino acid sequence: CASSRRDTHSGNTIYF.

This chain uses TRBV6-5 with TRBJ2-7; D is undetermined. This CDR3 is 13 amino acids long. Germline CDR1 is MNHEY and CDR2 is SVGAGI. Trimming removed 2 bases at V and 3 bases at J, with 8 bases between. CDR3 sequence reads: CASSYVEGYEQYV. CDR3 DNA sequence: TGTGCCAGCAGTTACGTTGAAGGCTACGAGCAGTACGTC.

This clone came up once. The V call is TRBV7-8, the J call TRBJ2-7; TRBD2 matches at 8 bases. CDR1 is SGHVS and CDR2 is FQNEAQ in the germline V gene. J was trimmed by 0 bases and V by 5 bases; bases with no gene match: 30. The CDR3 contains 23 residues. Written as DNA, the CDR3 is TGTGCCAGCAGCCGAGCACGGGGGCAGCCTCCGGGTAGCGGGGATACAAGCTCCTACGAGCAGTACGTC. Protein sequence: CASSRARGQPPGSGDTSSYEQYV.

This chain joins TRBV27 and TRBJ1-2, with D uncertain. The V and J ends lost 5 bases and 2 bases respectively, with 21 bases between them. CDR3 length: 17 amino acids. Germline lookup yields CDR1 MNHEY and CDR2 SMNVEV (reference sequence). CDR3 loop: CASSPTPRTAKNYGYTF. The CDR3 coding sequence is TGTGCCAGCAGTCCGACCCCCCGGACGGCGAAAAACTATGGCTACACCTTC.

The chain combines TRBV5-1 with TRBJ2-5, with 7 bases fitting TRBD2. Germline CDR1 reads SGHRS; CDR2 reads YFSETQ. The V gene end was trimmed by 0 bases and the J gene end by 5 bases; junction bases not matched to a gene: 7. The CDR3 sequence is 15 residues long. CDR3 nucleotide sequence: TGCGCCAGCAGCTTGGTTATGGTCGGGGGGGAGACCCAGTACTTC. Translation gives CASSLVMVGGETQYF.

In DNA, the CDR3 is TGTGCCACCAGTCCCGCGCCCAGTGGGAATCAGCCCCAGCATTTT. Translation gives CATSPAPSGNQPQHF. The genes are TRBV15 and TRBJ1-5; the D is unclear. The V and J ends lost 6 bases and 4 bases respectively, with 16 bases between them. The CDR3 has 15 amino acids. Looked up from germline, CDR1 is LNHNV and CDR2 is YYDKDF (reference sequence).

The V and J genes are TRBV10-1 and TRBJ2-5, with TRBD2 as a possible D gene (5 bases). V was clipped by 4 bases and J by 5 bases, with 11 bases between them. Germline V gene data show CDR1 as WNHNN and CDR2 as SYGVQD (reference sequence). The length of the CDR3 is 13 residues. CDR3 coding DNA: TGCGCCAGCAGTGTTCGCCTAGCTGAGACCCAGTACTTC. Its translation is CASSVRLAETQYF.

A word on this clone: In the same sample, other DNA sequences code for this CDR3. The chain carries TRBV7-9 and TRBJ1-1, with no clear D. The V gene lost 2 bases and the J gene lost 2 bases, with 6 bases spanning the gap. There are 13 residues in the CDR3. CDR1 is SEHNR and CDR2 is FQNEAQ in the germline V gene (reference sequence). The CDR3 region is CASSLLENTEAFF. CDR3 in DNA: TGTGCCAGCAGCTTACTGGAAAACACTGAAGCTTTCTTT.

The chain joins TRBV13 to TRBJ2-1; 11 bases map to TRBD2. The CDR3 runs 15 residues. Unmatched junction bases numbered 3, after V lost 5 bases and J lost 3 bases. The germline gives CDR1 PRHDT, CDR2 FYEKMQ (reference sequence). CDR3 amino acids: CASSLLAGVYNEQFF. CDR3 sequence (DNA): TGTGCCAGCAGCCTACTAGCGGGGGTCTACAATGAGCAGTTCTTC.

The chain combines TRBV7-9 with TRBJ2-3; D remains unclear. Trimming removed 2 bases at V and 5 bases at J, with 17 bases between. Germline V gives CDR1 SEHNR, CDR2 FQNEAQ (reference sequence). The length of the CDR3 is 16 residues. The CDR3: CASSLPGGGHGDTQYF. The CDR3 region has the DNA TGTGCCAGCAGCTTACCCGGTGGTGGGCATGGAGATACGCAGTATTTT.